This TCR beta chain was recorded in a study of response to subunit inactivated influenza vaccine. TCRdb re-called the RT-PCR reads with MiXCR, one entry per CDR3 protein. Of some 300,000 distinct CDR3 sequences listed, roughly 22% are singletons. This clonotype was observed at least ten times. V shed 4 bases and J 0 bases; nucleotides not matched to a gene: 8. The CDR3 extends over 16 amino acids. Germline CDR1 and CDR2: SQVTM and ANQGSEA. This rearrangement joins TRBV29-1 to TRBJ2-2; 7 bases map to TRBD2. The sample in question was PBMCs from blood, obtained roughly 20 months after vaccination. This sequence originates from a man aged 50 to 75 who received an inactivated influenza vaccine. The CDR3 spells CSVGLADYANTGELFF. The CDR3 coding sequence is TGCAGCGTTGGCCTAGCGGACTACGCGAACACCGGGGAGCTGTTTTTT.